This TCR beta chain was identified in a study of cytomegalovirus exposure and HLA in healthy donors. Study-wide results and caveats: Later analysis demonstrated an association between a missense DCLRE1C variant and TCR beta V- and J-gene trimming. Later examination showed HLA-associated TCR beta chains had greater clonal expansion than equally common others.

Germline CDR1 reads MRHNA; CDR2 reads SNTAGT. V was trimmed by 7 bases and J by 8 bases, leaving 23 bases between them. The CDR3 consists of 16 residues. The primer mix had 60 Vbeta and 13 Jbeta primers. Clones were sequenced by immunoSEQ multiplex PCR, and TCRdb holds only the in-frame ones, with some missing. This sample has roughly 90,000 clones, with roughly four fifths found just once. Comment on this clone: What it binds is unknown.

Whereas donors were nominally healthy upon sampling, unrecorded immune exposures were probable. This chain links TRBV6-4 with TRBJ2-2, with TRBD1 as a possible D gene (5 bases). This receptor was identified in a man aged 30 to 45 in good health and CMV-seropositive. Sequencing was performed on PBMCs. CDR3 nucleotides: TGTGCCAGCACAGGACACCGGACGGAATTCTTTGGGGAGCTGTTTTTT. Protein product: CASTGHRTEFFGELFF.